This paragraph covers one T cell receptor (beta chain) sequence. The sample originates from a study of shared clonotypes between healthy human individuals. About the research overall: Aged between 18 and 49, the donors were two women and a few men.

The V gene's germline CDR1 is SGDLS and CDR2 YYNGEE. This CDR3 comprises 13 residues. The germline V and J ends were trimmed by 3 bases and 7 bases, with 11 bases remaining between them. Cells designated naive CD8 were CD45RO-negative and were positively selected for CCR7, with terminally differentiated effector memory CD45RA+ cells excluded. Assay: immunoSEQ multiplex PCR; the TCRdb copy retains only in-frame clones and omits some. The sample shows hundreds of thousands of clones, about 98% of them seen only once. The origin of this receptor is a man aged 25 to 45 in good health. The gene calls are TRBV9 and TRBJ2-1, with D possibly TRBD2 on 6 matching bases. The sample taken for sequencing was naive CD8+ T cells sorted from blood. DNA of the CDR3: TGTGCCAGCAGCGCCCCTGGGACTAATGAGCAGTTCTTC. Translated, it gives CASSAPGTNEQFF.